Shown below are 8 T cell receptor beta chains from a single sample sequenced in a study of cytomegalovirus exposure and HLA in healthy donors listed by TCRdb under 2017. Library creation used the immunoSEQ multiplex PCR assay. For the multiplex PCR, a mixture combining 60 forward primers for TCR Vbeta segments and 13 reverse primers for TCR Jbeta segments was used. As stored in TCRdb, this immuneACCESS dataset retains in-frame rearrangements with V and J assigned. A fraction of the clones does not appear; measured against another copy, unresolved V genes explain less than half of the discrepancy, and the remainder lacks a known reason. The sample table shows roughly 160,000 clones, and more than 60% are seen once. Jointly, the top ten make up around 3.1% of the sample. The source material was PBMCs. The receptors stem from a woman aged 50 to 65 in good health and CMV-seropositive.

This clone showed up just a few times. The J gene is TRBJ2-2, the V gene TRBV19; 9 nucleotides line up with TRBD1. The V and J ends lost 5 bases and 1 base, in that order; junction bases with no gene match: 5. Germline lookup yields CDR1 LNHDA and CDR2 SQIVND (reference sequence). The CDR3 length is 16 residues. In DNA, the CDR3 is TGTGCCAGTAGTTCCCCGGACAGGGGGAACACCGGGGAGCTGTTTTTT. Amino acid sequence: CASSSPDRGNTGELFF.

Remarks on this clone: One end of the junction does not line up with germline, which may come from a read error. The chain carries TRBV4-3 and TRBJ2-4; possibly TRBD2 for D (5 bases). CDR3 length: 13 amino acids. Germline CDR1 and CDR2: LGHNA and YSLEER. The CDR3 reads CASIQDTRDIQYF. The DNA of the CDR3 is TGCGCCAGCATCCAAGATACGAGGGACATTCAGTACTTC.

The chain employs TRBV11-2 and TRBJ2-1, with TRBD2 matching 9 bases. This CDR3 spans 13 amino acids. In germline, CDR1 is SGHAT, CDR2 FQNNGV. Trimming removed 5 bases from V and 13 bases from J; junction bases left unmatched: 9. CDR3 protein: CASSPGLAAEQFF. The CDR3 DNA follows: TGTGCCAGCAGCCCGGGACTAGCTGCGGAACAGTTCTTC. Drawing the rest from reference TRBV11-2 and TRBJ2-1, the complete variable domain is EAGVAQSPRYKIIEKRQSVAFWCNPISGHATLYWYQQILGQGPKLLIQFQNNGVVDDSQLPKDRFSAERLKGVDSTLKIQPAKLEDSAVYLCASSPGLAAEQFFGPGTRLTVL.

The rearrangement links TRBV6-5 to TRBJ1-2, with 10 bases lining up with TRBD1. The germline CDR1 and CDR2 sequences are MNHEY and SVGAGI. The trim removed 6 bases at V and 8 bases at J, leaving 9 bases unmatched. This CDR3 has 14 amino acids. The chain's CDR3 is CASSRQGAVGGYTF. CDR3 DNA: TGTGCCAGCAGCCGACAGGGGGCCGTAGGAGGCTACACCTTC.

The chain recombines TRBV28 with TRBJ2-1, with D perhaps matching TRBD2 (5 bases). V lost 4 bases and J 7 bases, leaving 20 bases between the germline ends. Germline V gene data show CDR1 as MDHEN and CDR2 as SYDVKM. This CDR3 is 16 amino acids long. CDR3 DNA sequence: TGTGCCAGCAGTTCCCCGACCGCGGGTACATGGAATGAGCAGTTCTTC. Its protein is CASSSPTAGTWNEQFF.

This clone was seen once. The chain recombines TRBV5-6 with TRBJ2-5, with 8 positions matching TRBD1. The germline V gene encodes CDR1 SGHDT and CDR2 YYEEEE. The CDR3 sequence is 15 residues long. V lost 5 bases, J lost 2 bases, and 8 bases stayed unmatched. The DNA for the CDR3 is TGTGCCAGCAGTCAGGACACAGGGGGACAAGAGACCCAGTACTTC. Protein sequence: CASSQDTGGQETQYF.

The chain employs TRBV7-2 and TRBJ1-3, with D uncertain. The CDR3 runs 13 residues. Looked up from germline, CDR1 is SGHTA and CDR2 is FQGNSA. With 5 bases removed from V and 0 bases from J, the gap between germline ends came to 5 bases. CDR3 in amino acids: CASSTYSGNTIYF. The CDR3 DNA reads TGTGCCAGCAGCACCTACTCTGGAAACACCATATATTTT.

The CDR3 is CSARSRGDSYEQYF. The CDR3 DNA reads as TGCAGCGCCCGGAGTCGGGGGGACTCCTACGAGCAGTACTTC. The chain carries TRBV29-1 and TRBJ2-5, with 7 bases lining up with TRBD2. The last part of the DNA fits TRBJ2-7 better; the J call may be wrong. The germline V gene has CDR1 SQVTM and CDR2 ANQGSEA. The CDR3 is made up of 14 amino acids.